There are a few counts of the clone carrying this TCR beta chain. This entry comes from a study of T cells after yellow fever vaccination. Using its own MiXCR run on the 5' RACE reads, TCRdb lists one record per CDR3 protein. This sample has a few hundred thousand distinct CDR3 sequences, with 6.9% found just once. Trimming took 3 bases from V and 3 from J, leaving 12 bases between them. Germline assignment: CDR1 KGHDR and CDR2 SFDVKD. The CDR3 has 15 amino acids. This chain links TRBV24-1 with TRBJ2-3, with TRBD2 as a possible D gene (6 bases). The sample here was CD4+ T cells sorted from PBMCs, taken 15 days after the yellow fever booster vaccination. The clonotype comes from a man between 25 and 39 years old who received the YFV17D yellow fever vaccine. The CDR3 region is CATSDPGAPTDTQYF. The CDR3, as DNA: TGTGCCACCAGTGATCCGGGAGCACCGACAGATACGCAGTATTTT.